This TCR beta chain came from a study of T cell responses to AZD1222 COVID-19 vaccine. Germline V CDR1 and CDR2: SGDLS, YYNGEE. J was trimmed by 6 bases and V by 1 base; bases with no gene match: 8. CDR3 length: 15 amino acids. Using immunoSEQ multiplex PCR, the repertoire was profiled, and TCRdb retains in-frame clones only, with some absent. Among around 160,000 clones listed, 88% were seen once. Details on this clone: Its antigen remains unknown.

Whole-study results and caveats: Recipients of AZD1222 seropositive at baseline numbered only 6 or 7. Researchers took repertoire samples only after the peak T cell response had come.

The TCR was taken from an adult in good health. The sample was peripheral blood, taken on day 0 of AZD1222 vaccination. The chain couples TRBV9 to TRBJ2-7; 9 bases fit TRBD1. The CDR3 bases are TGTGCCAGCAGCGTATCAGGACAGGGGTGGGTCGAGCAGTACTTC. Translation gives CASSVSGQGWVEQYF.